The 18 T cell receptor beta chains below come from one sample, sequenced in a study of PD-1 blockade in classical Hodgkin lymphoma. No patient escaped relapse after autologous stem cell transplantation, and brentuximab vedotin exposure varied. Libraries were prepared by immunoSEQ multiplex PCR; TCRdb keeps only in-frame clonotypes and omits some of them. In the table there are more than 140,000 clones, around 84% of which are singletons. This specimen consisted of peripheral blood mononuclear cells (PBMCs), obtained before the second cycle of nivolumab. Receptors originate from a human donor with classical Hodgkin lymphoma.

The chain links TRBV6-6 to TRBJ2-3; 10 bases are shared with TRBD2. V was pared by 0 bases and J by 0 bases, with 0 bases of the junction left unmatched. The CDR3 sequence is 16 residues long. Germline-derived CDR1 and CDR2 are MNHNY and SVGAGI (reference sequence). The CDR3 coding sequence is TGTGCCAGCAGTTACTCGACTAGCGGGAGCACAGATACGCAGTATTTT. Encoded protein: CASSYSTSGSTDTQYF.

The gene calls are TRBV7-9 and TRBJ1-1; D unresolved. V lost 2 bases and J lost 5, with 12 bases in between. The CDR3 contains 14 residues. CDR1 is SEHNR and CDR2 is FQNEAQ in the germline V gene (reference sequence). The CDR3 spells CASSLLRAGTEAFF. DNA of the CDR3: TGTGCCAGCAGCTTATTAAGGGCGGGGACTGAAGCTTTCTTT.

The V call is TRBV7-3, the J call TRBJ2-3, with 10 bases aligning to TRBD2. Germline CDR1 SGHTA, CDR2 FQGTGA. The CDR3 has 14 residues. The trim removed 2 bases at V and 13 bases at J, leaving 9 bases unmatched. The CDR3: CASSLDNTSGNKYF. CDR3 nucleotides: TGTGCCAGCAGCTTAGATAATACTAGCGGGAATAAGTATTTT.

The chain has TRBV9 and TRBJ1-3, with TRBD1 identical over 9 bases. The CDR3 loop spans 16 amino acids. Germline values: CDR1 SGDLS, CDR2 YYNGEE. V dropped 0 bases and J dropped 1; count of bases not matched to a gene: 2. This CDR3 is CASSVGTGESGNTIYF. CDR3 DNA sequence: TGTGCCAGCAGCGTAGGGACAGGGGAATCTGGAAACACCATATATTTT.

The chain employs TRBV5-5 and TRBJ2-1; D unresolved. The CDR3 sequence is 13 residues long. Germline CDR1 is SGHKS and CDR2 is YYEKEE (reference sequence). V shed 1 base and J shed 7 bases, with 9 bases lying between them. Written as DNA, the CDR3 is TGTGCCAGCAGCTTGACCAGGCGAAATGAGCAGTTCTTC. This codes for CASSLTRRNEQFF.

The rearrangement joins TRBV19 to TRBJ1-1; TRBD1 agrees at 10 bases. V gave up 5 bases and J gave up 2 bases; unmatched junction bases: 8. The CDR3 contains 16 residues. Germline V gives CDR1 LNHDA, CDR2 SQIVND (reference sequence). The CDR3 spells CASSVPTGGINTEAFF. The CDR3 nucleotides are TGTGCCAGTAGTGTCCCGACAGGGGGCATCAACACTGAAGCTTTCTTT.

V gene TRBV5-8 combines with J gene TRBJ2-3; TRBD2 matches 11 bases. V dropped 0 bases and J dropped 4; count of bases not matched to a gene: 4. The CDR3 sequence is 16 residues long. Per the germline V gene, CDR1 is SGHTS and CDR2 is YDEGEE. This CDR3 reads CASSLGVTSGADTQYF. The CDR3 nucleotides read TGTGCCAGCAGCTTGGGGGTGACTAGCGGGGCAGATACGCAGTATTTT.

The chain uses TRBV5-4 and TRBJ1-1, with a weak D call TRBD1 (5 bases). This CDR3 spans 18 amino acids. Germline-derived CDR1 and CDR2 are SGHNT and YYREEE (reference sequence). Trimming took 0 bases from V and 1 from J, leaving 19 bases between them. CDR3 in DNA: TGTGCCAGCAGCTTGGGTACCTATCCAGGACATCAGAACACTGAAGCTTTCTTT. It encodes CASSLGTYPGHQNTEAFF.

The chain has TRBV19 and TRBJ1-5; D may be TRBD1 (5 bases). The V gene lost 3 bases and the J gene lost 7 bases, with 22 bases spanning the gap. Germline CDR1 and CDR2: LNHDA and SQIVND (reference sequence). The CDR3 runs to 17 residues. The chain's CDR3 is CASSMLGGGIFHQPQHF. The DNA of the CDR3 is TGTGCCAGTAGTATGCTCGGGGGAGGCATCTTTCACCAGCCCCAGCATTTT.

This clone was observed a few times. The V call is TRBV4-1, the J call TRBJ2-5; D is possibly TRBD2 (7 bases). From germline, CDR1 is MGHRA and CDR2 YSYEKL. The V end was cut by 0 bases, the J end by 4 bases, with 18 bases between. The CDR3 consists of 17 residues. In DNA, the CDR3 is TGCGCCAGCAGCCAAGAAGACTACGGGGGGCGAGGAGAGACCCAGTACTTC. It is translated as CASSQEDYGGRGETQYF.

This clone was picked up one time. The V call is TRBV10-3, the J call TRBJ2-1; 7 bases fit TRBD1. The CDR3 has 15 residues. Unmatched junction bases numbered 5, after V lost 6 bases and J lost 0 bases. In germline, CDR1 is ENHRY, CDR2 SYGVKD. The CDR3 bases are TGTGCCATCAGAGGGACAGAGAGCTCCTACAATGAGCAGTTCTTC. This sequence encodes CAIRGTESSYNEQFF.

The chain carries TRBV15 and TRBJ1-1; possibly TRBD1 for D (5 bases). The CDR3 spans 14 residues. Trimming took 5 bases from V and 3 from J, leaving 13 bases between them. Germline V gene lookup returns CDR1 LNHNV and CDR2 YYDKDF (reference sequence). CDR3 nucleotide sequence: TGTGCCACCAGCTCTCCGGGGGAGGACACTGAAGCTTTCTTT. The encoded protein is CATSSPGEDTEAFF.

The rearrangement links TRBV4-2 to TRBJ2-7; D perhaps matches TRBD1 (5 bases). Deletions cut 1 base from V and 6 bases from J, with 13 bases between. This CDR3 is 14 amino acids long. Per germline, CDR1 LGHNA and CDR2 YNFKEQ. The CDR3 is CASSQGRVVPEQYF. As DNA, the CDR3 is TGTGCCAGCAGCCAAGGCAGGGTGGTCCCCGAGCAGTACTTC.

The chain employs TRBV6-1 and TRBJ1-2, with D hard to call. CDR3 length equals 13 residues. Per the germline V gene, CDR1 is MNHNS and CDR2 is SASEGT. V lost 7 bases and J 4 bases, leaving 13 bases between the germline ends. The CDR3 nucleotides read TGTGCCAGCATCGCGGCGGTGAGCTATGGCTACACCTTC. Translation gives CASIAAVSYGYTF.

The J gene is TRBJ2-3, the V gene TRBV6-5; TRBD1 matches 8 bases. This CDR3 spans 14 amino acids. V was pared by 6 bases and J by 4 bases, with 6 bases of the junction left unmatched. Germline CDR1 and CDR2: MNHEY and SVGAGI. The CDR3 bases are TGTGCCAGCAGCTGGACAGGGTACCCAGATACGCAGTATTTT. Translation: CASSWTGYPDTQYF.

The J gene is TRBJ1-1, the V gene TRBV28; D gene uncertain. The CDR3 has 15 residues. Germline CDR1 is MDHEN and CDR2 is SYDVKM. V gave up 6 bases and J gave up 1 base, with 15 bases separating them. In DNA form, the CDR3 reads TGTGCCAGCAGCTTACGCGATTGGGGGAACACTGAAGCTTTCTTT. Its protein is CASSLRDWGNTEAFF.

As for this clone: At one end the junction does not follow the germline gene, possibly because of a read error. This same CDR3 is encoded by further DNA sequences in the sample. This chain links TRBV9 with TRBJ2-7; D not resolved. CDR3 length: 13 residues. Germline V lookup: CDR1 SGDLS, CDR2 YYNGEE. CDR3: CASSPYQSYEQYF. The CDR3 DNA sequence: TGTGCCAGCAGCCCCTACCAGTCCTATGAGCAGTACTTC. The full variable domain, completed using reference TRBV9 and TRBJ2-7, is DSGVTQTPKHLITATGQRVTLRCSPRSGDLSVYWYQQSLDQGLQFLIQYYNGEERAKGNILERFSAQQFPDLHSELNLSSLELGDSALYFCASSPYQSYEQYFGPGTRLTVT.

The chain links TRBV19 to TRBJ2-1, with 14 bases that match TRBD2. Trimming cost V 0 bases and J 9 bases; bases outside gene matches: 10. Germline V gene data show CDR1 as LNHDA and CDR2 as SQIVND (reference sequence). There are 18 residues in the CDR3. The CDR3 region is CASSIDSGTSGRSTEQFF. CDR3 nucleotides: TGTGCCAGTAGTATAGATTCCGGGACTAGCGGGAGATCCACTGAGCAGTTCTTC.